The 19 T cell receptor beta chains reported below all come from one sample, sequenced in a study of OX40 agonist ivuxolimab in advanced cancers. Assay used: immunoSEQ multiplex PCR; TCRdb lists only in-frame clones, some missing. The data hold over 95,000 clones, with 90% to 95% observed a single time. The sequences come from CD4+ or CD8+ T cells sorted from blood, collected in a trial of the OX40 agonist ivuxolimab. The receptors shown here come from an adult with an advanced solid tumor such as melanoma, head and neck, liver or kidney cancer.

J is TRBJ1-2 and V is TRBV5-4, with 8 bases identical to TRBD1. CDR1 is SGHNT and CDR2 is YYREEE in the germline V gene (reference sequence). The CDR3 covers 13 residues. Trimming cost V 4 bases and J 8 bases; bases outside gene matches: 7. As DNA, the CDR3 is TGTGCCAGCAGCGTGGACAGGGTGGGCGGCTACACCTTC. Its translation is CASSVDRVGGYTF.

The V call is TRBV5-6, the J call TRBJ2-7, with D possibly TRBD1 on 6 matching bases. The CDR3 totals 16 residues. Germline V gene sequence: CDR1 SGHDT, CDR2 YYEEEE. Trimming pared 3 bases from V and 2 bases from J, leaving 18 bases between. CDR3: CASSSFRTAIAYEQYF. The CDR3 nucleotides are TGTGCCAGCAGCTCCTTCAGGACAGCCATCGCCTACGAGCAGTACTTC.

In DNA form, the CDR3 reads TGTGCCAGCAGCTTCTACCAAGAGACCCAGTACTTC. Protein sequence: CASSFYQETQYF. The gene calls are TRBV7-2 and TRBJ2-5; D ambiguous. This CDR3 contains 12 residues. The germline V gene encodes CDR1 SGHTA and CDR2 FQGNSA. Between the trimmed V and J ends, which lost 3 bases and 0 bases, there was a span of 2 bases.

This clone was counted a single time. The chain combines TRBV5-1 with TRBJ2-7, with unresolved D. Looked up from germline, CDR1 is SGHRS and CDR2 is YFSETQ. The CDR3 consists of 12 residues. V gave up 0 bases and J gave up 3 bases, with 4 bases separating them. Written as DNA, the CDR3 is TGCGCCAGCAGCTTGGAGGGCTACGAGCAGTACTTC. This encodes CASSLEGYEQYF.

The chain couples TRBV7-7 to TRBJ2-7, with 9 bases identical to TRBD1. This CDR3 spans 14 amino acids. Germline trimming cut 5 bases from V and 6 bases from J; bases unmatched to any gene: 8. Germline CDR1 reads SSHAT; CDR2 reads FNYEAQ (reference sequence). The CDR3 sequence is CASSKDRGNSEQYF. The CDR3, as DNA: TGTGCCAGCAGCAAGGACAGGGGTAATTCCGAGCAGTACTTC. The complete variable domain, with remaining parts taken from reference TRBV7-7 and TRBJ2-7, reads GAGVSQSPRYKVTKRGQDVTLRCDPISSHATLYWYQQALGQGPEFLTYFNYEAQPDKSGLPSDRFSAERPEGSISTLTIQRTEQRDSAMYRCASSKDRGNSEQYFGPGTRLTVT.

This chain connects TRBV5-4 to TRBJ2-5; 10 nucleotides line up with TRBD1. Germline-derived CDR1 and CDR2 are SGHNT and YYREEE (reference sequence). There are 14 residues in the CDR3. The V and J ends lost 3 bases and 2 bases, in that order; junction bases with no gene match: 1. The CDR3 sequence is CASSWGQGQETQYF. CDR3 in DNA: TGTGCCAGCAGCTGGGGACAGGGGCAAGAGACCCAGTACTTC.

V gene TRBV9 combines with J gene TRBJ2-2; 11 bases align to TRBD1. The germline gives CDR1 SGDLS, CDR2 YYNGEE. CDR3 length: 16 residues. The V segment lost 0 bases and the J segment 5 bases; nucleotides outside the gene matches: 3. The CDR3 DNA is TGTGCCAGCAGCGTAGCCGGACAGGGGGCGACCGGGGAGCTGTTTTTT. Its translation is CASSVAGQGATGELFF.

This chain joins TRBV9 and TRBJ2-5; possibly TRBD1 for D (7 bases). V was clipped by 4 bases and J by 4 bases, with 14 bases between them. The length of the CDR3 is 14 residues. Germline lookup yields CDR1 SGDLS and CDR2 YYNGEE. CDR3 protein: CASSSQGGGETQYF. The CDR3, as DNA: TGTGCCAGCAGCTCTCAGGGGGGTGGAGAGACCCAGTACTTC.

This clone was detected only once. The CDR3 DNA follows: TGTGCCAGCTCACCAGACAGGGCCACCGGGGAGCTGTTTTTT. Its protein product is CASSPDRATGELFF. The chain combines TRBV18 with TRBJ2-2; 7 positions match TRBD1. This CDR3 is 14 amino acids long. J was trimmed by 4 bases and V by 2 bases; bases with no gene match: 1. CDR1 KGHSH and CDR2 LQKENI come from the germline V gene.

The chain links TRBV18 to TRBJ2-1; tentatively, D is TRBD2 (5 bases). The CDR3 contains 14 residues. The V end lost 6 bases, the J end lost 7 bases, and 16 bases lay between the germline ends. Germline CDR1 reads KGHSH; CDR2 reads LQKENI. CDR3 coding DNA: TGTGCCAGCTCTGGGCGGGCCCCCCTAAATGAGCAGTTCTTC. It translates to CASSGRAPLNEQFF.

The count of this clone is one. The CDR3 spells CASSYEAGNEQFF. CDR3 bases: TGTGCCAGCAGTTATGAAGCGGGGAATGAGCAGTTCTTC. The chain links TRBV28 to TRBJ2-1; 7 bases match TRBD2. CDR3 size: 13 residues. The germline V gene has CDR1 MDHEN and CDR2 SYDVKM. Trimming at V came to 4 bases and at J to 7 bases, leaving 4 bases not matched to a gene.

This clone came up a few times. The rearrangement uses TRBV10-3 and TRBJ1-4; 7 positions match TRBD1. The CDR3 extends over 13 amino acids. The junction had 5 bases not matched to a gene; V was cut back by 10 bases and J by 3 bases. Germline V lookup: CDR1 ENHRY, CDR2 SYGVKD. The CDR3 DNA reads TGTGCCACCGGGACAGCTCCTAATGAAAAACTGTTTTTT. Translated, it gives CATGTAPNEKLFF.

The V gene is TRBV28, the J gene TRBJ1-6, with D unclear. This CDR3 has 13 residues. Between the trimmed V and J ends, which lost 1 base and 14 bases, there was a span of 12 bases. Looked up from germline, CDR1 is MDHEN and CDR2 is SYDVKM. CDR3 protein: CASSLSNPPTLHF. The CDR3 nucleotides are TGTGCCAGCAGTTTATCCAATCCACCAACCCTCCACTTT.

The V gene is TRBV6-5, the J gene TRBJ1-5; D gene ambiguous. The V gene lost 0 bases and the J gene lost 4 bases, with 10 bases spanning the gap. Germline V lookup: CDR1 MNHEY, CDR2 SVGAGI. The CDR3 loop spans 15 amino acids. CDR3 nucleotides: TGTGCCAGCAGTTACTCGAAAAACCGAAATCAGCCCCAGCATTTT. Translated, it gives CASSYSKNRNQPQHF.

V usage is TRBV28 and J usage is TRBJ2-2; D may be TRBD1 (6 bases). CDR3 length: 15 amino acids. Germline lookup yields CDR1 MDHEN and CDR2 SYDVKM. The ends were cut back, 5 bases at V and 6 bases at J, with 16 bases in the middle. DNA for the CDR3: TGTGCCAGCAGTCCCAGGGGCAGGGGAGCCGGGGAGCTGTTTTTT. It codes for CASSPRGRGAGELFF.

V is TRBV11-3 and J is TRBJ2-2; 14 bases match TRBD2. V was clipped by 5 bases and J by 5 bases; unmatched bases: 10. CDR1 SGHNT and CDR2 YENEEA come from the germline V gene. The CDR3 is 18 amino acids. CDR3 sequence reads: CASSPTSGRVGGTGELFF. Here the CDR3 DNA reads TGTGCCAGCAGCCCGACTAGCGGGAGGGTCGGCGGAACCGGGGAGCTGTTTTTT.

The chain links TRBV6-1 to TRBJ2-5; 9 nucleotides agree with TRBD2. This CDR3 contains 13 residues. The J segment lost 5 bases and the V segment lost 6 bases, leaving 4 bases of the junction unmatched. CDR1 and CDR2 from the germline V gene are MNHNS and SASEGT. The DNA for the CDR3 is TGTGCCAGCAGATTAGCGGGAGTTGAGACCCAGTACTTC. Translated: CASRLAGVETQYF.

This clone came up once. The V call is TRBV27, the J call TRBJ2-7; no clear D. This CDR3 comprises 12 residues. Germline V CDR1 and CDR2: MNHEY, SMNVEV (reference sequence). V was trimmed by 6 bases and J by 3 bases, leaving 9 bases between them. This CDR3 is CASRQSYYEQYF. The CDR3 bases are TGTGCCAGCAGACAATCGTACTACGAGCAGTACTTC.

The rearrangement uses TRBV4-3 and TRBJ2-1; 9 positions match TRBD2. The V segment lost 0 bases and the J segment 5 bases; nucleotides outside the gene matches: 8. The CDR3 consists of 17 residues. Germline assignment: CDR1 LGHNA and CDR2 YSLEER. The chain's CDR3 is CASSQDEGTSPHNEQFF. As DNA, the CDR3 is TGCGCCAGCAGCCAAGATGAGGGGACTAGCCCCCACAATGAGCAGTTCTTC.